A few counts support the clone carrying this T cell receptor beta chain. The sample originates from a study of blood T cell repertoires in COVID-19. Study context: Spain, Italy and the United States supplied samples that represented acute and convalescent COVID-19. The analysed material was cDNA or gDNA that came from T cells, B-cell-depleted T cells, or PBMCs.

The V gene lost 3 bases and the J gene lost 2 bases, with 13 bases spanning the gap. CDR3 length: 15 amino acids. Germline values: CDR1 KGHSH, CDR2 LQKENI. As originally analysed: Amplification of reference gene primers was used by the study to estimate nucleated cell counts. Repertoires were generated with immunoSEQ multiplex PCR, while TCRdb's copy carries only in-frame clones and drops some. Clonal size and the V and J genes are those of that table, whereas D and trimming came from the DNA. Among fewer than 200,000 clones listed, roughly 80% were seen once. The chain employs TRBV18 and TRBJ1-2, with no clear D. The receptor was isolated from an older woman with acute COVID-19. Sequencing was performed on PBMCs or T cells enriched from blood (not recorded which). The CDR3 DNA reads TGTGCCAGCTCACCTCAGGTAGATCCCAACTATGGCTACACCTTC. Its translation is CASSPQVDPNYGYTF.